A selection of T cell receptor beta chains follows, all from one sample in a study of radiation and T cells in renal cell carcinoma. Some clones are missing from TCRdb's copy, which holds only in-frame ones; the method was immunoSEQ multiplex PCR. The table lists 90,000 to 95,000 clones, approximately 83% of them singletons. Material: blood, obtained from a patient whose treatment included radiotherapy and nephrectomy. The receptor set was obtained from a man between 60 and 70 years old with renal cell carcinoma. Both conserved end residues are part of each CDR3. A D gene is named only where the DNA matches it firmly. Part of the rows lack a size; the others show once, few, many or a class for expanded clones.

abundance	d_gene	v_gene	j_gene	CDR3nt	CDR3aa
-	-	TRBV4-1	TRBJ2-6	TGCGCCAGCAGCCAACCAGGAACCGGGACAACTGGGGCCAACGTCCTGACTTTC	CASSQPGTGTTGANVLTF
-	-	TRBV4-2	TRBJ2-2	TGTGCCAGCAGCCAAGATTACGGGAGTGGGACCGGGGAGCTGTTTTTT	CASSQDYGSGTGELFF
-	-	TRBV11-3	TRBJ1-1	TGTGCCAGCAGCTTAGACGTGAACACTGAAGCTTTCTTT	CASSLDVNTEAFF
-	-	TRBV19	TRBJ1-5	TGTGCCAGTAGTATGGAGGTGTGGAGGGGAGGCCAGCCCCAGCATTTT	CASSMEVWRGGQPQHF
-	-	TRBV19	TRBJ1-2	TGTGCCAGTAGTCCAACCCCCCAGCATGGCTACACCTTC	CASSPTPQHGYTF
-	-	TRBV7-9	TRBJ2-2	TGTGCCAGCAGCTTAAGGGACCTAGAGAGTTCTTACGGGGAGCTGTTTTTT	CASSLRDLESSYGELFF
-	TRBD2	TRBV27	TRBJ2-7	TGTGCCAGCAGGGGGTTCTCGGGACTAGCGGGAGAATTAACCTACGAGCAGTACTTC	CASRGFSGLAGELTYEQYF
-	-	TRBV19	TRBJ2-1	TGTGCCAGTAGTATAAGGGACTATGAGCAGTTCTTC	CASSIRDYEQFF
once	TRBD2	TRBV10-2	TRBJ2-1	TGCGCCAGCAGTGATCGGGGGGAGTACAATGAGCAGTTCTTC	CASSDRGEYNEQFF
-	-	TRBV6-1	TRBJ2-7	TGTGCCAGCAGTGACCCCGGACAGATAGAGCAGTACTTC	CASSDPGQIEQYF
-	-	TRBV18	TRBJ2-5	TGTGCCAGCTCACCACCCTGGGGGCCGGAGACCCAGTACTTC	CASSPPWGPETQYF
-	-	TRBV11-3	TRBJ2-5	TGTGCCAGCAGCTTTGGAGAGACCCAGTACTTC	CASSFGETQYF
-	TRBD1	TRBV6-4	TRBJ1-2	TGTGCCAGCAGTGTCCAACCGGGACAGGGTAACTATGGCTACACCTTC	CASSVQPGQGNYGYTF
-	-	TRBV7-2	TRBJ2-1	TGTGCCAGCAGCTCGAGGACACGCCGCAATGAGCAGTTCTTC	CASSSRTRRNEQFF
-	-	TRBV12-5	TRBJ1-5	TGTGCTAGTGGATCAGGGGTTCAGCCCCAGCATTTT	CASGSGVQPQHF
-	TRBD2	TRBV6-1	TRBJ2-1	TGTGCCAGCAGTGGACTAGCGGTGTACAATGAGCAGTTCTTC	CASSGLAVYNEQFF
-	-	TRBV11-2	TRBJ1-1	TGTGCCAGCAGCTTAGTAGGGAGTGAAGCTTTCTTT	CASSLVGSEAFF
-	-	TRBV6-1	TRBJ2-5	TGTGCCAGCAGTGAAGGGCAGGGGAGGCAAGAGACCCAGTACTTC	CASSEGQGRQETQYF
-	-	TRBV7-9	TRBJ2-2	TGTGCCAGCAGCCGGGGGTACACCGGGGAGCTGTTTTTT	CASSRGYTGELFF
-	-	TRBV7-6	TRBJ2-3	TGTGCCAGCAGCTCACCGGAGGATACGCAGTATTTT	CASSSPEDTQYF
few	-	TRBV5-1	TRBJ2-3	TGCGCCAGCAGCTTGGAGAGGGGGACAGATACGCAGTATTTT	CASSLERGTDTQYF
-	-	TRBV5-1	TRBJ1-2	TGCGCCAGCAGCTTGTCCGCAGGGAAGTCCGTTGGCTACTTC	CASSLSAGKSVGYF
-	TRBD1	TRBV5-4	TRBJ2-7	TGTGCCAGCAGCCGACAGGGGGCCCCTTGGGAGCAGTACTTC	CASSRQGAPWEQYF
-	-	TRBV6-1	TRBJ1-6	TGTGCCAGCAGTGAAGCATACGCTAGAAATTCACCCCTCCACTTT	CASSEAYARNSPLHF
-	-	TRBV11-1	TRBJ1-2	TGTGCCAGCAGCTTTACCTGGTCGGAAGGGAACTATGGCTACACCTTC	CASSFTWSEGNYGYTF
few	TRBD1	TRBV28	TRBJ1-4	TGTGCCAGCAGTTACCCTCTACCGGGACAGGGAGACCAGGATGAAAAACTCGAACTGTTTTTT	CASSYPLPGQGDQDEKLELFF
few	-	TRBV28	TRBJ1-5	TGTGCCAGCAGAACATATTCTCTACAGGGAGGGTCGGGTTATAGCAATCAGCCCCAGCATTTT	CASRTYSLQGGSGYSNQPQHF
few	TRBD1	TRBV29-1	TRBJ1-1	TGCAGCGTTTTTACAGGGGAGAACACTGAAGCTTTCTTT	CSVFTGENTEAFF
-	-	TRBV5-1	TRBJ1-4	TGCGCCAGCAGCTTGGTAGGGGCAACTAATGAAAAACTGTTTTTT	CASSLVGATNEKLFF
few	-	TRBV5-6	TRBJ2-7	TGTGCCAGCAGCTTGGTGGACTACCGCCCCTACGAGCAGTACTTC	CASSLVDYRPYEQYF
once	TRBD2	TRBV5-4	TRBJ2-1	TGTGCATCGGGACTAGCGGGAGGGCCGGATGAGCAGTTCTTC	CASGLAGGPDEQFF
-	-	TRBV6-4	TRBJ1-5	TGTGCCAGCAGTGACTGTAATCAGCCCCAGCATTTT	CASSDCNQPQHF
-	TRBD1	TRBV7-6	TRBJ2-1	TGTGCCAGCAGCGTTAACAGGGGCTATGAGCAGTTCTTC	CASSVNRGYEQFF
-	-	TRBV7-2	TRBJ1-4	TGTGCCAGCAGCTTAGTGGGGGGCAATGAAAAACTGTTTTTT	CASSLVGGNEKLFF
-	TRBD2	TRBV15	TRBJ2-1	TGTGCCACCAGCAGAGGACTAGCGGGAGAATTTGAGCAGTTCTTC	CATSRGLAGEFEQFF
-	TRBD2	TRBV27	TRBJ2-1	TGTGCCAGCAGCCTGCTAGCGGGAGCAGGTCCCTATGAGCAGTTCTTC	CASSLLAGAGPYEQFF
-	TRBD1	TRBV27	TRBJ1-2	TGTGCCAGCAGAGGGGGCGCGGGAGGCTACACCTTC	CASRGGAGGYTF
-	TRBD2	TRBV6-1	TRBJ2-7	TGTGCCAGCAGTGACCAACTAGCGGACTCCTACGAGCAGTACTTC	CASSDQLADSYEQYF
few	-	TRBV6-4	TRBJ2-1	TGTGCCAGCAGTGCAGGGTCTTCCTCCTACAATGAGCAGTTCTTC	CASSAGSSSYNEQFF
-	-	TRBV27	TRBJ2-7	TGTGCCAGCAGTTCCAGGGCGACCACCTACGAGCAGTACTTC	CASSSRATTYEQYF
-	-	TRBV30	TRBJ2-7	TGTGCCTGGAGTTATAATAGACAGGTTAGCTACGAGCAGTACTTC	CAWSYNRQVSYEQYF
-	-	TRBV5-6	TRBJ1-2	TGTGCCAGCAGCTTGGGGGGGCCCGTACCTTACACCTTC	CASSLGGPVPYTF